This T cell receptor beta chain is from a study of T cell responses to AZD1222 COVID-19 vaccine. Assay used: immunoSEQ multiplex PCR; TCRdb lists only in-frame clones, some missing. The repertoire holds 75,000 to 90,000 clones, with approximately 85% as singletons. Findings and caveats of the study: The donor group comprised mostly white British people and more females; the analysis possibly underestimated clonal diversity. Variant regions that are unmutated are reportedly the target of nearly half of spike-specific TCRs.

Worth noting for this clone: Its target is not known.

With 3 bases removed from V and 3 bases from J, the gap between germline ends came to 8 bases. The CDR3 extends over 13 amino acids. This clonotype originated in an adult who received the AZD1222 COVID-19 vaccine. The chain carries TRBV12-3 or TRBV12-4 and TRBJ1-2; D is perhaps TRBD1 (5 bases). The sequencing here drew on peripheral blood, taken 28 days after the second AZD1222 dose. The CDR3 spells CASSLGTYYGYTF. In DNA form, the CDR3 reads TGTGCCAGCAGTTTGGGGACGTACTATGGCTACACCTTC.